This T cell receptor beta chain is from a study of control samples from healthy donors and cancer patients (dated by TCRdb to the early 2020s). The trim is 0 bases for V and 5 bases for J, with a gap of 17 bases between the germline ends. CDR3 length: 16 amino acids, cysteine to phenylalanine. The sequence is cut down to CDR3 DNA, 48 bases in frame from base 1. CDR1 and CDR2 are read off the germline V gene as SGHRS and YFSETQ. Notes on this clone: No antigen is known for it. No much larger clonotype is one base removed from it; base qualities were not supplied.

Library preparation was by the immunoSEQ multiplex PCR assay. TCRdb retrieved this table from immuneACCESS and kept in-frame rearrangements only. Not all clones are present; in checked studies, unresolved V genes account for under half, and no reason is known for the remainder. Across this sample there are some 150,000 clones, with 85% to 95% seen only once. Of the sample, 2.4% falls within the top ten clones. The clonotype originates from a man aged 50 to 59 in good health. Specimen: blood. The receptor chain draws on TRBV5-1 and TRBJ1-1; TRBD1 is possibly the D segment (5 matching bases). For the CDR3, the sequence is CASSLGGARALTEAFF. The DNA sequence is TGCGCCAGCAGCTTGGGTGGGGCACGGGCCCTGACTGAAGCTTTCTTT.